The present entry profiles one TCR beta chain with its context. The sample originates from a study of cytotoxic CD8 clonotypes in ibrutinib-treated CLL. The data were produced by immunoSEQ multiplex PCR, yet TCRdb's version contains in-frame clones alone and is incomplete. The table has 10,000 to 15,000 clones, 62% seen once; the top ten hold roughly 27%. Per the germline V gene, CDR1 is SGHKS and CDR2 is YYEKEE (reference sequence). This CDR3 has 13 amino acids. V lost 0 bases, J lost 8 bases, and 4 bases stayed unmatched. Sequencing was performed on PBMCs, taken before ibrutinib treatment. The TCR originated in a human donor with chronic lymphocytic leukemia. The chain couples TRBV5-5 to TRBJ1-2, with 7 bases fitting TRBD1. The CDR3 DNA follows: TGTGCCAGCAGCTTGGAGGGGGCGAGGGGCTACACCTTC. It encodes CASSLEGARGYTF. Supplemented by reference TRBV5-5 and TRBJ1-2, the full variable domain reads DAGVTQSPTHLIKTRGQQVTLRCSPISGHKSVSWYQQVLGQGPQFIFQYYEKEERGRGNFPDRFSARQFPNYSSELNVNALLLGDSALYLCASSLEGARGYTFGSGTRLTVV.